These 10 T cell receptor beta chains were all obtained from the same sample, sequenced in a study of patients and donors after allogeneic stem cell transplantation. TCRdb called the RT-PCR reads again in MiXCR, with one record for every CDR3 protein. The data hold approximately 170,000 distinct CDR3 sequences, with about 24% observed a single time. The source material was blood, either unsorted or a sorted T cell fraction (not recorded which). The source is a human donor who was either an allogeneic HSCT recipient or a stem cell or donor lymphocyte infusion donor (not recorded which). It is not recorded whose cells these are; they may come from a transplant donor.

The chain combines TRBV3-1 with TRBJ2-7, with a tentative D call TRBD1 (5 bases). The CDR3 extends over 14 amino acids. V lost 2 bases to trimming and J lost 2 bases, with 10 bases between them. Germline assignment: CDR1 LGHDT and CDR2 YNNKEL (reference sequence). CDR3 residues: CASSQMGQPYEQYF. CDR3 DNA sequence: TGTGCCAGCAGCCAAATGGGGCAGCCCTACGAGCAGTACTTC.

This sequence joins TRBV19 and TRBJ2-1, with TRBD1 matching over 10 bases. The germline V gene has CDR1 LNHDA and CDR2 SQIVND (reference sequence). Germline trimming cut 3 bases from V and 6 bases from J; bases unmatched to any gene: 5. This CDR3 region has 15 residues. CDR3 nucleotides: TGTGCCAGTAGTATTATGGGGACAGGGGTCAATGAGCAGTTCTTC. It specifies CASSIMGTGVNEQFF.

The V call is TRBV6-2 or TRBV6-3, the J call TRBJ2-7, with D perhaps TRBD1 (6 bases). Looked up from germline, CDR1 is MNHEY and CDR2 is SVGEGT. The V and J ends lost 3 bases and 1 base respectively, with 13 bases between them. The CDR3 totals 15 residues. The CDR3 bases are TGTGCCAGCAGTTATAAGCCGGGACAATCCTACGAGCAGTACTTC. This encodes CASSYKPGQSYEQYF.

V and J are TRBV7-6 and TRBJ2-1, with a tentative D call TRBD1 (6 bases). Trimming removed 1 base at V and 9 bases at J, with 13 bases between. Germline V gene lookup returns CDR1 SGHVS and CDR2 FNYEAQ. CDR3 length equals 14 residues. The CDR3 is CASSLETGWSEQFF. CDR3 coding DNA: TGTGCCAGCAGCTTAGAAACAGGGTGGAGTGAGCAGTTCTTC. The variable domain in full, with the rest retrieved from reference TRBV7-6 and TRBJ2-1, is GAGVSQSPRYKVTKRGQDVALRCDPISGHVSLYWYRQALGQGPEFLTYFNYEAQQDKSGLPNDRFSAERPEGSISTLTIQRTEQRDSAMYRCASSLETGWSEQFFGPGTRLTVL.

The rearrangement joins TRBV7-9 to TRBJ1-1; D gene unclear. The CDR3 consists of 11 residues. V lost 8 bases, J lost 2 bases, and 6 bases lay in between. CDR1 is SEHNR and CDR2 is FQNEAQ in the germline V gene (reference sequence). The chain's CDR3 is CASELNTEAFF. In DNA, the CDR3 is TGTGCCAGCGAATTAAACACTGAAGCTTTCTTT.

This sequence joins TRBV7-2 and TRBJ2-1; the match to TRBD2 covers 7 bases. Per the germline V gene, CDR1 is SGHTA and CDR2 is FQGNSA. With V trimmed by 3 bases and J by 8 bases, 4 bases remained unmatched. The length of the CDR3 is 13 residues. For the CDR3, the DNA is TGTGCCAGCAGCTTCAGCGGGATCTATGAGCAGTTCTTC. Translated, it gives CASSFSGIYEQFF.

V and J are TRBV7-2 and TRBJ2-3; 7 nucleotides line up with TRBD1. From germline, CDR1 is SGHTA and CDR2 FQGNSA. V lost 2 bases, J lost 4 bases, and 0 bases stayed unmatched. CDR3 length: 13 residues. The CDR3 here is CASSLTGADTQYF. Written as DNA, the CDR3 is TGTGCCAGCAGCTTAACAGGGGCAGATACGCAGTATTTT.

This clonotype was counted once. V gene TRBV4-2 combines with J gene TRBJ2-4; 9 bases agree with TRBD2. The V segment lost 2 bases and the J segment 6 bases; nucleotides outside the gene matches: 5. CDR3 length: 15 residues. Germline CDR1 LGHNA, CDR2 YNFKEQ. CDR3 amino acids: CASSQFAGGGNIQYF. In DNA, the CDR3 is TGTGCCAGCAGCCAATTCGCGGGAGGGGGAAACATTCAGTACTTC.

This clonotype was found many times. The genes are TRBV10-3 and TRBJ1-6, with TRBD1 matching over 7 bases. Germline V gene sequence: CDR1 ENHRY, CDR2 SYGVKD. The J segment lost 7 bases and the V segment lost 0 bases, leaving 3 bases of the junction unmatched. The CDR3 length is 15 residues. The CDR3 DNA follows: TGTGCCATCAGTGAGTCGGGACAGCCGAATTCACCCCTCCACTTT. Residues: CAISESGQPNSPLHF.

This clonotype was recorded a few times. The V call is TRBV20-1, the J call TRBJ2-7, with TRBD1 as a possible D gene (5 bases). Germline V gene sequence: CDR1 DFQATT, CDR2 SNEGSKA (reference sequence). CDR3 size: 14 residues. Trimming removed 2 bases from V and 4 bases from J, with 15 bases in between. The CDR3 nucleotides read TGCAGTGCTAGACTACCGACAGACCCATACGAGCAGTACTTC. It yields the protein CSARLPTDPYEQYF.